The T cell receptor beta chain described here comes from a study of molecular identifiers for immune sequencing clone quantification. Between the trimmed V and J ends, which lost 0 bases and 2 bases, there was a span of 14 bases. Germline assignment: CDR1 DFQATT and CDR2 SNEGSKA (reference sequence). This CDR3 spans 15 amino acids. MiXCR, applied by TCRdb to the PCR reads, yields one record per CDR3 protein. The data contain approximately 630,000 distinct CDR3 sequences, approximately 24% of them singletons. Overall study findings and caveats: Because of identical TCR molecules sharing a barcode, sizes of highly expanded clones could be underestimated. Clonotypes topping 20 RNA copies carried over 97% of effector molecules but under 1% of naive ones.

In regard to this clonotype: Its antigen is as yet unknown. The CDR3 end shows no conserved phenylalanine or tryptophan, and so a read error is likely.

Material: naive CD8+ T cells from blood, with Jurkat cell RNA spiked in. Subset indicated: FACS-sorted CD8+CD4-CCR7+CD45RA+ naive T cells. The sequence was collected from a human donor in good health. Some libraries in this study had Jurkat cell RNA spiked in. The J gene is TRBJ2-7, the V gene TRBV20-1; tentatively, D is TRBD2 (5 bases). As DNA, the CDR3 is TGCAGTGCTAGAGATCTGACGCGGGCGCCCTACGAGCAGTACCTC. As protein: CSARDLTRAPYEQYL.